This record looks at one T cell receptor (beta chain) sequence and its context. The data were obtained in a study of cytomegalovirus exposure and HLA in healthy donors. The CDR3 covers 13 residues. The V gene end was trimmed by 4 bases and the J gene end by 6 bases; junction bases not matched to a gene: 4. Germline V CDR1 and CDR2: SGHTS, YDEGEE. Sequenced by immunoSEQ multiplex PCR; TCRdb stores in-frame clones only, minus some. The table includes 55,000 to 75,000 clones, about 90% detected once. The sample comprised PBMCs. V is TRBV5-8 and J is TRBJ2-1, with 7 bases identical to TRBD1. This clonotype originated in a man younger than 30 in good health and CMV-seronegative. CDR3 nucleotide sequence: TGTGCCAGCAGCGTCTCAGGGGGCAATGAGCAGTTCTTC. Amino acids: CASSVSGGNEQFF.